The clone carrying this TCR beta chain appeared a few times. Its antigen is undetermined. The CDR3 runs 15 residues. After removal of 2 bases from V and 5 bases from J, the junction contained 6 bases not matched to a gene. The germline V gene has CDR1 ENHRY and CDR2 SYGVKD. In TCRdb, the 5' RACE reads were re-called with MiXCR into one record per CDR3 protein. The sample includes fewer than 800,000 distinct CDR3 sequences, about 7% of them seen just once. This sample was taken from a study of identical twins. General study points: Abundant cord blood beta clonotypes carried fewer insertions; memory repertoires showed none.

These records were also assigned to another study, of yellow fever vaccine responses in identical twins.

The sequencing input was PBMCs. This clonotype originated in a woman under 30 in good health. V gene TRBV10-3 combines with J gene TRBJ1-2, with 9 bases aligning to TRBD1. Here the CDR3 DNA reads TGTGCCATCAGTGAGGAGACAGGGGGGGCATATGGCTACACCTTC. Its protein product is CAISEETGGAYGYTF.